Below, one T cell receptor (beta chain) is given with its context. Its specificity is not known. This entry is derived from a study of PD-1 blockade in classical Hodgkin lymphoma. General study points: Reported findings placed baseline TCR diversity lower in newly diagnosed patients (compared with healthy donors). Nivolumab initiated under 1 year post-ASCT led to patient exclusion. It was CD4+ TCR diversity, not CD8+, that rose significantly by C4D1. Complete responders showed a baseline diversity that resembled the diversity of newly diagnosed patients.

Measured with immunoSEQ multiplex PCR; TCRdb has only the in-frame clones, and not every one. The data hold 20,000 to 30,000 clones, with 60% to 80% observed a single time. Autologous stem cell transplantation was followed by relapse in every patient, and brentuximab vedotin exposure varied. Trimming pared 5 bases from V and 7 bases from J, leaving 15 bases between. The CDR3 runs to 13 residues. Germline V gives CDR1 MNHEY, CDR2 SVGAGI. Sequenced material: peripheral blood mononuclear cells (PBMCs), taken at baseline. The chain carries TRBV6-5 and TRBJ2-7, with D perhaps TRBD2 (7 bases). The clonotype originates from a human donor with classical Hodgkin lymphoma. CDR3 sequence: CASSPSGEGEQYF. The CDR3 bases are TGTGCCAGCAGTCCCTCAGGGGAGGGAGAGCAGTACTTC.